One sample yielded the 25 T cell receptor beta chains listed below, sequenced in a study of CD8+ T cells in alopecia areata. Reverse transcribed after extraction, RNA yielded cDNA as the sequencing template. The table came from immunoSEQ multiplex PCR; TCRdb's copy has only in-frame clones and leaves some out. The sample comprises 170,000 or so clones, 50% to 70% of which are singletons, and approximately 1.7% rests with the top ten. The sample in question was CD4+ T cells sorted from blood, obtained at week 0. Receptors were obtained from a human donor with alopecia areata.

The chain links TRBV5-1 to TRBJ1-2, with 7 bases that match TRBD1. There are 13 residues in the CDR3. With V trimmed by 0 bases and J by 8 bases, 4 bases remained unmatched. In germline, CDR1 is SGHRS, CDR2 YFSETQ. The CDR3 region has the DNA TGCGCCAGCAGCTTGGGTACAGGGGAAGGCTACACCTTC. It encodes CASSLGTGEGYTF. The full variable domain, its missing parts supplied by reference TRBV5-1 and TRBJ1-2, is KAGVTQTPRYLIKTRGQQVTLSCSPISGHRSVSWYQQTPGQGLQFLFEYFSETQRNKGNFPGRFSGRQFSNSRSEMNVSTLELGDSALYLCASSLGTGEGYTFGSGTRLTVV.

This clone was seen once. V gene TRBV29-1 combines with J gene TRBJ1-2, with D perhaps TRBD1 (6 bases). There are 15 residues in the CDR3. The V and J ends lost 3 bases and 7 bases respectively, with 21 bases between them. CDR1 and CDR2 (germline): SQVTM, ANQGSEA. Here the CDR3 DNA reads TGCAGCGTTGACGGCATATCAGGGGCGCGGAGTGGCTACACCTTC. This translates into CSVDGISGARSGYTF.

The chain links TRBV7-3 to TRBJ2-3; unclear D gene. V lost 2 bases to trimming and J lost 3 bases, with 9 bases between them. From germline, CDR1 is SGHTA and CDR2 FQGTGA. The CDR3 spans 14 residues. CDR3 in DNA: TGTGCCAGCAGCTTAGATCCGCTGACAGATACGCAGTATTTT. The encoded protein is CASSLDPLTDTQYF. The variable domain in full, with the rest retrieved from reference TRBV7-3 and TRBJ2-3, is GAGVSQTPSNKVTEKGKYVELRCDPISGHTALYWYRQSLGQGPEFLIYFQGTGAADDSGLPNDRFFAVRPEGSVSTLKIQRTERGDSAVYLCASSLDPLTDTQYFGPGTRLTVL.

The chain links TRBV5-6 to TRBJ2-7; D gene uncertain. CDR1 SGHDT and CDR2 YYEEEE come from the germline V gene. The CDR3 extends over 14 amino acids. Trimming left V 3 bases short and J 1 base short, with 11 bases between. The CDR3 bases are TGTGCCAGCAGCTCGCTATGGGGTTCCTACGAGCAGTACTTC. Translating gives CASSSLWGSYEQYF.

The chain has TRBV29-1 and TRBJ2-7; the match to TRBD1 covers 7 bases. The CDR3 is 13 amino acids. Germline lookup yields CDR1 SQVTM and CDR2 ANQGSEA. After removal of 6 bases from V and 2 bases from J, the junction contained 7 bases not matched to a gene. The CDR3 bases are TGCAGCGTGGGACAGCCGGCCCCCTACGAGCAGTACTTC. It translates to CSVGQPAPYEQYF.

The chain has TRBV6-4 and TRBJ2-1, with a tentative D call TRBD2 (6 bases). This CDR3 region has 13 residues. Trimming removed 2 bases at V and 9 bases at J, with 11 bases between. The germline V gene encodes CDR1 MRHNA and CDR2 SNTAGT. CDR3 DNA: TGTGCCAGCAGTGACAGGTTGGGGGGTGAGCAGTTCTTC. Protein: CASSDRLGGEQFF.

The chain links TRBV6-6 to TRBJ2-7; TRBD2 is a possible D gene (6 bases). Germline V CDR1 and CDR2: MNHNY, SVGAGI (reference sequence). V lost 5 bases and J lost 9, with 23 bases in between. The CDR3 totals 15 residues. The CDR3 DNA reads as TGTGCCAGCAGTCGACTCGGGGAGGAACTGCAGGGGCAGTACTTC. Protein: CASSRLGEELQGQYF.

The table lists this clone with a count of one. The V call is TRBV7-2, the J call TRBJ2-7; 10 nucleotides match TRBD2. The trim removed 5 bases at V and 3 bases at J, leaving 4 bases unmatched. The CDR3 has 14 residues. CDR1 and CDR2 from the germline V gene are SGHTA and FQGNSA. As DNA, the CDR3 is TGTGCCAGCAGCGCTAGCGGGGGTAACTACGAGCAGTACTTC. Protein sequence: CASSASGGNYEQYF.

The gene calls are TRBV2 and TRBJ2-2; D unresolved. Germline V lookup: CDR1 SNHLY, CDR2 FYNNEI. The V gene lost 5 bases and the J gene lost 2 bases, with 9 bases spanning the gap. This CDR3 is built from 14 residues. CDR3 DNA: TGTGCCAGCAGTTACCGGGCCAACACCGGGGAGCTGTTTTTT. This codes for CASSYRANTGELFF. Based on the CDR3 plus reference TRBV2 and TRBJ2-2, the full variable domain is EPEVTQTPSHQVTQMGQEVILRCVPISNHLYFYWYRQILGQKVEFLVSFYNNEISEKSEIFDDQFSVERPDGSNFTLKIRSTKLEDSAMYFCASSYRANTGELFFGEGSRLTVL.

In its sample, this clone was seen a few times. V and J are TRBV25-1 and TRBJ1-3; a possible D gene is TRBD1 (5 bases). The germline CDR1 and CDR2 sequences are MGHDK and SYGVNS. The CDR3 sequence is 16 residues long. V was cut by 1 base and J by 0 bases, with 10 bases left in between. The CDR3 DNA is TGTGCCAGCAGTGAATTGGCAGGGAGCTCTGGAAACACCATATATTTT. This codes for CASSELAGSSGNTIYF.

This clone was counted a single time. The genes are TRBV5-6 and TRBJ1-6; D gene unclear. Trimming cost V 2 bases and J 7 bases, with 7 bases left between them. Germline CDR1 is SGHDT and CDR2 is YYEEEE. The length of the CDR3 is 13 residues. Here the CDR3 reads CASSFYGNSPLHF. The DNA of the CDR3 is TGTGCCAGCAGCTTCTATGGGAATTCACCCCTCCACTTT.

This clone was counted a few times. This chain uses TRBV29-1 with TRBJ2-1; possible D gene TRBD2, 6 bases. Trimming cost V 7 bases and J 8 bases, with 12 bases left between them. This CDR3 spans 11 amino acids. From germline, CDR1 is SQVTM and CDR2 ANQGSEA. The CDR3 coding sequence is TGCAGCGCCCCGGGACTGGATGAGCAGTTCTTC. Translated: CSAPGLDEQFF.

V usage is TRBV29-1 and J usage is TRBJ1-1; D not certain. The CDR3 length is 12 residues. The germline V gene has CDR1 SQVTM and CDR2 ANQGSEA. Trimming pared 5 bases from V and 2 bases from J, leaving 9 bases between. CDR3 DNA sequence: TGCAGCGTTATGGCGGGAAACACTGAAGCTTTCTTT. Protein: CSVMAGNTEAFF.

Only a few counts were recorded for this clone. This chain connects TRBV15 to TRBJ2-7, with D perhaps matching TRBD1 or TRBD2 (5 bases each). CDR3 length: 16 residues. Germline CDR1 is LNHNV and CDR2 is YYDKDF (reference sequence). V was clipped by 3 bases and J by 0 bases, with 15 bases between them. The CDR3 is CATSSAWDLASYEQYF. In nucleotides, the CDR3 is TGTGCCACCAGCAGCGCATGGGACCTAGCCTCCTACGAGCAGTACTTC.

The chain recombines TRBV4-3 with TRBJ1-1; possibly TRBD1 for D (6 bases). The V end lost 2 bases, the J end lost 5 bases, and 21 bases lay between the germline ends. The germline V gene has CDR1 LGHNA and CDR2 YSLEER. The CDR3 has 17 amino acids. The CDR3 protein is CASSQYLGAVLVTEAFF. The CDR3 coding sequence is TGCGCCAGCAGCCAATACCTGGGGGCCGTATTGGTAACTGAAGCTTTCTTT.

This clone was observed once. This chain uses TRBV29-1 with TRBJ1-2; D not resolved. CDR1 is SQVTM, CDR2 ANQGSEA, per germline. The CDR3 is made up of 14 amino acids. Trimming left V 1 base short and J 0 bases short, with 9 bases between. The CDR3 nucleotides are TGCAGCGTTGAAGGGCGTCAGTCTAACTATGGCTACACCTTC. Protein product: CSVEGRQSNYGYTF.

The rearrangement joins TRBV9 to TRBJ1-1; D is unclear. Germline assignment: CDR1 SGDLS and CDR2 YYNGEE. V lost 7 bases to trimming and J lost 0 bases, with 10 bases between them. CDR3 length equals 13 residues. The CDR3 region is CASGSAVNTEAFF. In DNA form, the CDR3 reads TGTGCCAGCGGCTCTGCAGTGAACACTGAAGCTTTCTTT. Supplemented by reference TRBV9 and TRBJ1-1, the full variable domain reads DSGVTQTPKHLITATGQRVTLRCSPRSGDLSVYWYQQSLDQGLQFLIQYYNGEERAKGNILERFSAQQFPDLHSELNLSSLELGDSALYFCASGSAVNTEAFFGQGTRLTVV.

The genes are TRBV29-1 and TRBJ2-5; perhaps TRBD2 as D (5 bases). CDR1 is SQVTM and CDR2 is ANQGSEA in the germline V gene. The CDR3 runs to 14 residues. V was trimmed by 4 bases and J by 4 bases, leaving 16 bases between them. The CDR3 DNA follows: TGCAGCGTTGCATCGGCCACCGCGGGAGAGACCCAGTACTTC. Amino acid sequence: CSVASATAGETQYF.

The chain is built from TRBV4-3 and TRBJ1-2; D may be TRBD1 (6 bases). CDR1 is LGHNA and CDR2 is YSLEER in the germline V gene. This CDR3 comprises 15 residues. With 0 bases removed from V and 4 bases from J, the gap between germline ends came to 12 bases. The CDR3 region has the DNA TGCGCCAGCAGCCAAGACAGGGGACTGTCCTATGGCTACACCTTC. Encoded protein: CASSQDRGLSYGYTF.

The chain couples TRBV30 to TRBJ2-3, with 10 bases identical to TRBD2. Unmatched junction bases numbered 11, after V lost 4 bases and J lost 1 base. Germline CDR1 is GTSNPN and CDR2 is SVGIG (reference sequence). The CDR3 covers 17 residues. The CDR3 nucleotides are TGTGCCTGGAACCTACTTGGGACTAGCGAGGGCACAGATACGCAGTATTTT. Translated: CAWNLLGTSEGTDTQYF.

V is TRBV30 and J is TRBJ1-1; maybe TRBD1 (6 bases). Germline V gives CDR1 GTSNPN, CDR2 SVGIG (reference sequence). Deletions cut 2 bases from V and 4 bases from J, with 8 bases between. This CDR3 has 12 amino acids. The CDR3 is CAWSNRVTEAFF. For the CDR3, the DNA is TGTGCCTGGAGTAACAGGGTCACTGAAGCTTTCTTT. Supplemented by reference TRBV30 and TRBJ1-1, the full variable domain reads SQTIHQWPATLVQPVGSPLSLECTVEGTSNPNLYWYRQAAGRGLQLLFYSVGIGQISSEVPQNLSASRPQDRQFILSSKKLLLSDSGFYLCAWSNRVTEAFFGQGTRLTVV.

The chain uses TRBV27 and TRBJ1-2; no reliable D call. The CDR3 has 13 amino acids. CDR1 MNHEY and CDR2 SMNVEV come from the germline V gene (reference sequence). With 5 bases removed from V and 4 bases from J, the gap between germline ends came to 11 bases. CDR3: CASSPMGSYGYTF. DNA of the CDR3: TGTGCCAGCAGTCCAATGGGGAGCTATGGCTACACCTTC.

This rearrangement joins TRBV6-1 to TRBJ2-3; D may be TRBD1 (6 bases). Looked up from germline, CDR1 is MNHNS and CDR2 is SASEGT. Trimming pared 3 bases from V and 2 bases from J, leaving 9 bases between. CDR3 length: 14 residues. The CDR3 is CASSDRGPTDTQYF. The CDR3 region has the DNA TGTGCCAGCAGTGACAGGGGACCCACAGATACGCAGTATTTT.

This clone showed up just a few times. The chain uses TRBV4-3 and TRBJ2-3; a weak D match, TRBD1 (5 bases). CDR3 length: 14 amino acids. V was trimmed by 1 base and J by 4 bases, leaving 9 bases between them. Germline CDR1 and CDR2: LGHNA and YSLEER. The CDR3 DNA is TGCGCCAGCAGCCAAGCACAGGCCCCAGATACGCAGTATTTT. Residues: CASSQAQAPDTQYF.

This clone was seen only a few times. Other DNA sequences of this sample code for an identical CDR3. The V and J genes are TRBV29-1 and TRBJ2-2, with D hard to call. Germline V lookup: CDR1 SQVTM, CDR2 ANQGSEA. V lost 4 bases and J 6 bases, leaving 3 bases between the germline ends. The CDR3 consists of 10 residues. The CDR3 DNA reads TGCAGCGTTGGGTCCGGGGAGCTGTTTTTT. Amino acids: CSVGSGELFF.